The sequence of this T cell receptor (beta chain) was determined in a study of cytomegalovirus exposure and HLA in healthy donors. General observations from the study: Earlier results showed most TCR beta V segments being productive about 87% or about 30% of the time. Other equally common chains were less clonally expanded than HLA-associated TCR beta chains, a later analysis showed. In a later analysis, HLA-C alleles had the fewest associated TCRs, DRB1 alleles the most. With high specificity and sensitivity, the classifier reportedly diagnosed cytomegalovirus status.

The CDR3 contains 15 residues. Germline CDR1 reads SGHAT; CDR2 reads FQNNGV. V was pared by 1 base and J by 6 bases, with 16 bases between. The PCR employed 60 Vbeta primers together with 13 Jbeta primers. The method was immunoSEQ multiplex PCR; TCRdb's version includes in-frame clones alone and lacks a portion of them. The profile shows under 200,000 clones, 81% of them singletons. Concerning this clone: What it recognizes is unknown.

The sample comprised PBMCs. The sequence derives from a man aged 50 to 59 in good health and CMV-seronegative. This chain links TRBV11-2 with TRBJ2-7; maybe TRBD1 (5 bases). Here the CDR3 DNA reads TGTGCCAGCAGCTTAGTCGGTCAGGGTCGTGGCGAGCAGTACTTC. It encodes CASSLVGQGRGEQYF.